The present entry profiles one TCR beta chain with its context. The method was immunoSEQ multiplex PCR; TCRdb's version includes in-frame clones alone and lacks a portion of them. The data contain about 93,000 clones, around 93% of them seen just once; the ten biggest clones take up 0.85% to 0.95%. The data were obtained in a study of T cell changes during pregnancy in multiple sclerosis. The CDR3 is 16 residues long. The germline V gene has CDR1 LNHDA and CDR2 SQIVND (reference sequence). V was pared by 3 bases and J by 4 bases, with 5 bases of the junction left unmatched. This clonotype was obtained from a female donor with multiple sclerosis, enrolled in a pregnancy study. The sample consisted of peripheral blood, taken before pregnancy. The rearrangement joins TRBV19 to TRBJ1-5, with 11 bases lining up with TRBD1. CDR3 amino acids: CASSMIGTGGNQPQHF. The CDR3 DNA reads TGTGCCAGTAGTATGATCGGGACAGGGGGTAATCAGCCCCAGCATTTT.